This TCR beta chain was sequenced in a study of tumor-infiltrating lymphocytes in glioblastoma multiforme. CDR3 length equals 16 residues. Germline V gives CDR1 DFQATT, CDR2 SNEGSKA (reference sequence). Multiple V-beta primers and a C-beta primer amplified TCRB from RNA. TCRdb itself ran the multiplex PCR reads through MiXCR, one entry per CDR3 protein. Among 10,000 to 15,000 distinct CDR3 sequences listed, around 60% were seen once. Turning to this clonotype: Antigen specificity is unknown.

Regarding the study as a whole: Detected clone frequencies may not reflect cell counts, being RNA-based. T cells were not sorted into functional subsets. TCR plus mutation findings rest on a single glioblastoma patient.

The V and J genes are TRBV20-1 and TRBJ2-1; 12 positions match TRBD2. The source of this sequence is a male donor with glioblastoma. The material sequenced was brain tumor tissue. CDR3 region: CIAQPSGRATYNEQFF. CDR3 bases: TGCATTGCGCAACCTAGCGGGAGGGCCACGTACAATGAGCAGTTCTTC.